A single sample is the source of the 16 T cell receptor beta chains below, sequenced in a study of blood T cells in healthy people across ages. A second 7 to 11 cycle PCR used barcoded and J-beta primers. TCRdb reanalysed the 5' RACE reads using MiXCR and keeps one entry per CDR3 protein. This table has about 1.6 million distinct CDR3 sequences, approximately 32% appearing once. The sample comprised blood. These TCRs come from a woman in her thirties in good health.

V gene TRBV25-1 combines with J gene TRBJ2-3; TRBD2 agrees at 11 bases. CDR1 is MGHDK, CDR2 SYGVNS, per germline. Trimming cost V 0 bases and J 3 bases; bases outside gene matches: 5. There are 17 residues in the CDR3. The CDR3 DNA reads TGTGCCAGCAGTGAATATAAACTAGCGGGGGATACAGATACGCAGTATTTT. It encodes CASSEYKLAGDTDTQYF.

J is TRBJ1-1 and V is TRBV29-1; D gene ambiguous. V lost 2 bases and J lost 0, with 10 bases in between. This CDR3 region has 14 residues. The germline CDR1 and CDR2 sequences are SQVTM and ANQGSEA. The CDR3 sequence is CSVEFPGMNTEAFF. For the CDR3, the DNA is TGCAGCGTTGAATTTCCAGGCATGAACACTGAAGCTTTCTTT.

The J gene is TRBJ2-7, the V gene TRBV20-1, with D possibly being TRBD2 (6 bases). Germline CDR1 and CDR2: DFQATT and SNEGSKA (reference sequence). Trimming shortened V by 4 bases and J by 0 bases, and 13 bases separated the two germline ends. The length of the CDR3 is 14 residues. CDR3 sequence reads: CSAIPSAYSYEQYF. In nucleotides, the CDR3 is TGCAGTGCTATCCCTAGCGCCTACTCCTACGAGCAGTACTTC.

As concerns this clonotype: At one boundary the junction diverges from the germline segment, which might be a read error. The J gene is TRBJ2-7, the V gene TRBV29-1; TRBD2 matches 10 bases. Germline V gene data show CDR1 as SQVTM and CDR2 as ANQGSEA. This CDR3 is 16 amino acids long. The CDR3 sequence is CGVEGGFSGRIYEQYF. The CDR3, as DNA: TGCGGCGTTGAGGGAGGATTTAGCGGGAGGATTTACGAGCAGTACTTC.

The chain joins TRBV27 to TRBJ2-1; tentatively, D is TRBD1 (6 bases). Trimming cost V 6 bases and J 13 bases, with 22 bases left between them. The CDR3 is 14 residues long. Germline assignment: CDR1 MNHEY and CDR2 SMNVEV (reference sequence). CDR3 loop: CASSPSQGRETQFF. CDR3 bases: TGTGCCAGCAGCCCGTCCCAGGGGAGAGAGACCCAGTTCTTC.

This clonotype was detected a few times. The chain recombines TRBV25-1 with TRBJ2-3; D is perhaps TRBD2 (5 bases). Looked up from germline, CDR1 is MGHDK and CDR2 is SYGVNS. The CDR3 contains 16 residues. V lost 1 base to trimming and J lost 2 bases, with 13 bases between them. This CDR3 is CASSEFEGPSTDTQYF. CDR3 nucleotide sequence: TGTGCCAGCAGTGAATTCGAGGGCCCCTCCACAGATACGCAGTATTTT. Looking up the rest from reference TRBV25-1 and TRBJ2-3 gives the full variable domain: EADIYQTPRYLVIGTGKKITLECSQTMGHDKMYWYQQDPGMELHLIHYSYGVNSTEKGDLSSESTVSRIRTEHFPLTLESARPSHTSQYLCASSEFEGPSTDTQYFGPGTRLTVL.

This clonotype was seen a handful of times. The gene calls are TRBV2 and TRBJ2-7, with 11 bases fitting TRBD2. CDR1 and CDR2 (germline): SNHLY, FYNNEI. This CDR3 region has 15 residues. Trimming cost V 3 bases and J 5 bases; bases outside gene matches: 6. CDR3 sequence reads: CASSDPSGRFNEQYF. The CDR3 region has the DNA TGTGCCAGCAGTGACCCTAGCGGGAGGTTTAACGAGCAGTACTTC.

This chain links TRBV20-1 with TRBJ2-5, with D possibly called TRBD1 or TRBD2 (5 bases each). The CDR3 is 17 amino acids. V was clipped by 0 bases and J by 2 bases, with 19 bases between them. From germline, CDR1 is DFQATT and CDR2 SNEGSKA (reference sequence). In nucleotides, the CDR3 is TGCAGTGCTAGAGATCGATCTATCGGGACGATTCAAGAGACCCAGTACTTC. Its translation is CSARDRSIGTIQETQYF.

The chain joins TRBV14 to TRBJ1-4; 7 nucleotides agree with TRBD1. Trimming at V came to 1 base and at J to 2 bases, leaving 4 bases not matched to a gene. CDR1 is SGHDN, CDR2 FVKESK, per germline. CDR3 length equals 16 residues. In DNA form, the CDR3 reads TGTGCCAGCAGCCAAGGACAGGGTTTCACTAATGAAAAACTGTTTTTT. Its protein is CASSQGQGFTNEKLFF.

There are a few counts of this clonotype. This chain connects TRBV27 to TRBJ2-5, with D possibly being TRBD1 (5 bases). The CDR3 consists of 11 residues. The germline CDR1 and CDR2 sequences are MNHEY and SMNVEV (reference sequence). For the CDR3, the DNA is TGTCCGACAGCCAGTGGGGAGACCCAGTACTTC. Its protein is CPTASGETQYF.

About this clonotype: Germline is not matched at one junction end, which may reflect a read error. The rearrangement links TRBV4-1 to TRBJ1-3; no clear D gene. This CDR3 region has 18 residues. The germline gives CDR1 MGHRA, CDR2 YSYEKL. As DNA, the CDR3 is TGCGCCAGCAGTCAAGTAGGAGTACGACGGGTATCTGGAAACACCATATATTTT. It specifies CASSQVGVRRVSGNTIYF.

V usage is TRBV24-1 and J usage is TRBJ2-1, with D perhaps matching TRBD2 (5 bases). The germline V gene encodes CDR1 KGHDR and CDR2 SFDVKD. CDR3 size: 16 residues. Trimming removed 2 bases at V and 2 bases at J, with 12 bases between. The CDR3 region has the DNA TGTGCCACCAGTGATTCGGACTCCACGGCCTACAATGAGCAGTTCTTC. Protein product: CATSDSDSTAYNEQFF.

V is TRBV3-1 and J is TRBJ2-1; 10 bases fit TRBD2. V trimming: 2 bases; J trimming: 11 bases; junction bases outside the gene matches: 6. This CDR3 has 14 residues. Per germline, CDR1 LGHDT and CDR2 YNNKEL (reference sequence). CDR3 loop: CASSQFTSGMKQFF. In DNA form, the CDR3 reads TGTGCCAGCAGCCAATTTACTAGCGGGATGAAGCAGTTCTTC.

The chain employs TRBV19 and TRBJ2-6; a possible D gene is TRBD2 (7 bases). The V gene lost 3 bases and the J gene lost 0 bases, with 21 bases spanning the gap. This CDR3 is 20 amino acids long. The germline V gene encodes CDR1 LNHDA and CDR2 SQIVND (reference sequence). CDR3 loop: CASSIGRRGRSHSGANVLTF. The CDR3 DNA follows: TGTGCCAGTAGTATCGGACGGCGGGGGCGCTCCCACTCTGGGGCCAACGTCCTGACTTTC.

This CDR3 is CASTPLAGAFNEQFF. Written as DNA, the CDR3 is TGTGCCAGCACCCCCCTAGCGGGAGCTTTCAATGAGCAGTTCTTC. The rearrangement links TRBV7-2 to TRBJ2-1; 10 bases are a match to TRBD2. The length of the CDR3 is 15 residues. The germline CDR1 and CDR2 sequences are SGHTA and FQGNSA. Germline trimming cut 7 bases from V and 6 bases from J; bases unmatched to any gene: 9. The entire variable domain, with the rest obtained from reference TRBV7-2 and TRBJ2-1, is as follows: GAGVSQSPSNKVTEKGKDVELRCDPISGHTALYWYRQSLGQGLEFLIYFQGNSAPDKSGLPSDRFSAERTGGSVSTLTIQRTQQEDSAVYLCASTPLAGAFNEQFFGPGTRLTVL.

The J gene is TRBJ2-2, the V gene TRBV5-5; 8 bases match TRBD1. After removal of 0 bases from V and 1 base from J, the junction contained 5 bases not matched to a gene. The length of the CDR3 is 17 residues. Germline CDR1 and CDR2: SGHKS and YYEKEE (reference sequence). For the CDR3, the DNA is TGTGCCAGCAGCTTGGGCCCGGGACAGGAGAACACCGGGGAGCTGTTTTTT. It is translated as CASSLGPGQENTGELFF. Using reference TRBV5-5 and TRBJ2-2 for the parts outside the CDR3, the full variable domain is DAGVTQSPTHLIKTRGQQVTLRCSPISGHKSVSWYQQVLGQGPQFIFQYYEKEERGRGNFPDRFSARQFPNYSSELNVNALLLGDSALYLCASSLGPGQENTGELFFGEGSRLTVL.